This TCR beta chain was sequenced for a study of blood T cell repertoires in COVID-19. Study-wide context: In each case, the material was cDNA or gDNA derived from T cells, B-cell-depleted T cells, or PBMCs.

From germline, CDR1 is MDHEN and CDR2 SYDVKM. Trimming removed 5 bases at V and 7 bases at J, with 24 bases between. The CDR3 is made up of 17 amino acids. Cohort assignment relied on participant-reported clinical history. Clones were read by immunoSEQ multiplex PCR, and TCRdb kept only the in-frame ones, dropping some. The sample includes 130,000 or so clones, 80% to 90% of them seen just once. The origin of this receptor is a middle-aged man with acute COVID-19. Material for sequencing was PBMCs or T cells enriched from blood (not recorded which). J is TRBJ2-1 and V is TRBV28; weak D call: TRBD2 (5 bases). The CDR3 spells CASSLLNGPGYRNEQFF. CDR3 nucleotides: TGTGCCAGCAGTCTCCTGAACGGACCGGGATACCGAAATGAGCAGTTCTTC.